The rows below give T cell receptor beta chains drawn from one sample of a study of radiotherapy plus CTLA-4 blockade in lung cancer. Assay: immunoSEQ multiplex PCR; the TCRdb copy retains only in-frame clones and omits some. The profile shows over 100,000 clones, 80% to 90% of them singletons. The source was peripheral blood, collected from a patient treated with radiotherapy plus ipilimumab. These receptors all stem from a human donor with non-small cell lung cancer that progressed on radiotherapy plus ipilimumab. Each CDR3 is given with its conserved first and last residue. A D gene is named only where the DNA matches it firmly. Rows may omit the clone size; those that give it use once, few, many or a size class.

TRBV7-3	NA	NA	TRBJ2-5	TGTGCCAGCAGCTTATCTTCGGGCCAAGAGACCCAGTACTTC	CASSLSSGQETQYF
TRBV11-3	NA	TRBD1	TRBJ1-1	TGTGCCAGCAGGCTACGACAGGGGGTAACTGAAGCTTTCTTT	CASRLRQGVTEAFF
TRBV19	NA	NA	TRBJ1-2	TGTGCCAGTAGTATAGGGACAGCTCTAGGCTATGGCTACACCTTC	CASSIGTALGYGYTF
TRBV30	once	NA	TRBJ2-2	TGTGCCTGGAGGGGAGCTATCCTCGGGGAGCTGTTTTTT	CAWRGAILGELFF
TRBV7-8	once	NA	TRBJ2-7	TGTGCCAGCAGCATAAGACAGACAGGCTCCTACGAGCAGTACTTC	CASSIRQTGSYEQYF
TRBV27	NA	NA	TRBJ1-4	TGTGCCAGCAGTTTCCCCTTTAATGAAAAACTGTTTTTT	CASSFPFNEKLFF
TRBV29-1	NA	NA	TRBJ2-1	TGCAGCGTTAGTCATGGGAGGCAGTTCTTC	CSVSHGRQFF
TRBV29-1	NA	TRBD1	TRBJ2-2	TGCAGCGCTGGACAGGGCTCCACCGGGGAGCTGTTTTTT	CSAGQGSTGELFF
TRBV27	NA	TRBD1	TRBJ1-5	TGTGCCAGCAGTTTATATAGCCAGGGGGCGCGGAATCAGCCCCAGCATTTT	CASSLYSQGARNQPQHF
TRBV2	NA	NA	TRBJ1-2	TGTGCCAGCAGTGACAGGGTTGTTGTGGCTGGCTACACCTTC	CASSDRVVVAGYTF
TRBV30	NA	NA	TRBJ1-5	TGTGCCTGGAGTGCAACTATTAATCAGCCCCAGCATTTT	CAWSATINQPQHF
TRBV9	NA	NA	TRBJ1-1	TGTGCCAGCAGCAAGGAAGGGTCCACTGAAGCTTTCTTT	CASSKEGSTEAFF
TRBV5-1	NA	NA	TRBJ2-7	TGCGCCAGCAGCTTGGAGGCACAGAACTACGAGCAGTACTTC	CASSLEAQNYEQYF
TRBV9	NA	NA	TRBJ2-2	TGTGCCAGCAGCGCCTGGACACCGAACACCGGGGAGCTGTTTTTT	CASSAWTPNTGELFF
TRBV21-1	NA	NA	TRBJ1-5	TGTGCCAGCAGCAAAGAGGGGACAGGGGATTATAGCAATCAGCCCCAGCATTTT	CASSKEGTGDYSNQPQHF
TRBV7-9	few	NA	TRBJ1-1	TGTGCCAGCAGCTTAGATATCGCCTCAGAGGCTTTCTTT	CASSLDIASEAFF
TRBV9	NA	TRBD2	TRBJ2-2	TGTGCCAGCAGCGTAAGTGGTGCGGGAGGGACAACCGGGGAGCTGTTTTTT	CASSVSGAGGTTGELFF
TRBV5-4	NA	NA	TRBJ2-3	TGTGCCAGCAGCCTACCTGAGCCCGGGGGTCGGGTGGATACGCAGTATTTT	CASSLPEPGGRVDTQYF
TRBV5-6	NA	NA	TRBJ2-6	TGTGCCAGCAGCTTGATTCGGCGGGCCAACGTCCTGACTTTC	CASSLIRRANVLTF
TRBV7-2	NA	TRBD1	TRBJ2-5	TGTGCCAGCACCCCGGGGCAGGGGGCCACCCTGGGTTGGGAGACCCAGTACTTC	CASTPGQGATLGWETQYF
TRBV7-8	NA	TRBD1	TRBJ2-5	TGTGCCAGCAGCCAACCAGACAGGGGGATAACAGAGACCCAGTACTTC	CASSQPDRGITETQYF
TRBV11-3	NA	NA	TRBJ2-7	TGTGCCAGCAGCCTCATACGCGGGTACGAGCAGTACTTC	CASSLIRGYEQYF
TRBV28	NA	NA	TRBJ1-1	TGTGCCAGCAGCCTAGTTAACACTGAAGCTTTCTTT	CASSLVNTEAFF
TRBV19	NA	TRBD1	TRBJ1-2	TGTGCCAGTAGTATCTTTGGCGGTGCGGGACAGGGGGCGTATGGTCAGGATGGCTACACCTTC	CASSIFGGAGQGAYGQDGYTF
TRBV6-5	NA	TRBD1	TRBJ1-1	TGTGCCAGCAGCCGACAGGGGAGTACCACTGAAGCTTTCTTT	CASSRQGSTTEAFF
TRBV18	NA	TRBD1	TRBJ2-7	TGTGCCAGCTCTCAAGGGGACAGTGGAACCTACGAGCAGTACTTC	CASSQGDSGTYEQYF
TRBV27	NA	TRBD1	TRBJ2-7	TGTGCCAGCAGGCGGACAGGGCCCTACGAGCAGTACTTC	CASRRTGPYEQYF
TRBV10-1	NA	TRBD2	TRBJ2-7	TGCGCCAGCAGACTAGCGGGACCTCACGAGCAGTACTTC	CASRLAGPHEQYF
TRBV6-6	NA	TRBD2	TRBJ2-5	TGTGCCAGCAGTTTCCCAGGGACTAGCCAAGAGACCCAGTACTTC	CASSFPGTSQETQYF
TRBV14	NA	TRBD1	TRBJ1-1	TGTGCCAGCAGCCAAACGACAGGGATCGGCACTGAAGCTTTCTTT	CASSQTTGIGTEAFF
TRBV7-9	NA	NA	TRBJ2-5	TGTGCCAGCAGCTTAGCCCGGGGGCGGGAGACCCAGTACTTC	CASSLARGRETQYF
TRBV7-2	NA	NA	TRBJ1-2	TGTGCCAGCAGCTGGAGACAGATAAACTATGGCTACACCTTC	CASSWRQINYGYTF
TRBV5-1	NA	NA	TRBJ1-2	TGCGCCAGCAGCTTTGACGGTAGGAACTATGGCTACACCTTC	CASSFDGRNYGYTF
TRBV30	NA	NA	TRBJ2-1	TGTGCCTGGGGACCGAAGGGGTTTCGGTCCTACAATGAGCAGTTCTTC	CAWGPKGFRSYNEQFF
TRBV7-9	NA	NA	TRBJ1-5	TGTGCCAGCGGCATAGGGGATCAGCCCCAGCATTTT	CASGIGDQPQHF
TRBV7-8	NA	NA	TRBJ1-1	TGTGCCAGCAGCACTCAGTCGGGCCAGACTGAAGCTTTCTTT	CASSTQSGQTEAFF
TRBV6-1	NA	NA	TRBJ1-3	TGTGCCAGCAGTGAAGGTCCCGGGGGCGCTCGACGAAACACCATATATTTT	CASSEGPGGARRNTIYF
TRBV7-6	NA	NA	TRBJ2-3	TGTGCCAGCAGGCGGGACAGACTCACAGATACGCAGTATTTT	CASRRDRLTDTQYF
TRBV9	NA	TRBD2	TRBJ2-7	TGTGCCAGCAGCGAAACCGGGACTAGCGGAACCTACGAGCAGTACTTC	CASSETGTSGTYEQYF
TRBV5-1	NA	TRBD2	TRBJ2-5	TGCGCCAGCAGCTTGGCGGGAGGGGGAGAGACCCAGTACTTC	CASSLAGGGETQYF
TRBV5-6	NA	TRBD2	TRBJ2-6	TGTGCCAGCAGCTTGGTAGGTGGGCTAGCGGGAGATGGGGCCAACGTCCTGACTTTC	CASSLVGGLAGDGANVLTF